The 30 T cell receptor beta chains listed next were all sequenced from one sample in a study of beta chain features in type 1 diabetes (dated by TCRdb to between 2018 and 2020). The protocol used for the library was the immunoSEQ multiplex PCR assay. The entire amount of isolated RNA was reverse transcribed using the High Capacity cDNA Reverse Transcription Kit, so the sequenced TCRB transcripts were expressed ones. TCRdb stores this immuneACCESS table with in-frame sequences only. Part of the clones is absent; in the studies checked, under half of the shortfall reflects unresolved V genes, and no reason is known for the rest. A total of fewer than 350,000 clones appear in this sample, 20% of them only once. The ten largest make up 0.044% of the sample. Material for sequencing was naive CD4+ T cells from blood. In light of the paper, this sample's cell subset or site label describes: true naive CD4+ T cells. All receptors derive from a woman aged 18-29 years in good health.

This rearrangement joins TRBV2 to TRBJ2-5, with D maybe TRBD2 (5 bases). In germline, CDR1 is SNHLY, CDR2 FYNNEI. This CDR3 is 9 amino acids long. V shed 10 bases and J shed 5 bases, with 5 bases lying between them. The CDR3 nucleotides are TGTGCCACGGGGGAGACCCAGTACTTC. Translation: CATGETQYF.

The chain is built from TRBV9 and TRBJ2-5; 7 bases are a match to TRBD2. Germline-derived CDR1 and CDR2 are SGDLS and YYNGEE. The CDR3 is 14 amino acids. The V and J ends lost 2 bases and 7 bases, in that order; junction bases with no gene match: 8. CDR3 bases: TGTGCCAGCAGCGTGGGACTATCGTTCGGGACCCAGTACTTC. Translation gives CASSVGLSFGTQYF.

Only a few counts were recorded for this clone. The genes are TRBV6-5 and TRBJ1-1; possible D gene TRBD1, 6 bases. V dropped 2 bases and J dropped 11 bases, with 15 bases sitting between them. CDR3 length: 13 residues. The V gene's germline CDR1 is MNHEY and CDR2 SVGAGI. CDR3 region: CASSYTTGSEAFF. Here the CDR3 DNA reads TGTGCCAGCAGTTACACTACAGGGAGTGAGGCTTTCTTT.

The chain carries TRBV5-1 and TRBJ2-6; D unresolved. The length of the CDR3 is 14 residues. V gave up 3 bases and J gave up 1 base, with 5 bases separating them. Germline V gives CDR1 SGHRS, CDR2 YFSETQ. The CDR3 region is CASSSVSGANVLTF. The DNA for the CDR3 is TGCGCCAGCAGCTCGGTATCTGGGGCCAACGTCCTGACTTTC.

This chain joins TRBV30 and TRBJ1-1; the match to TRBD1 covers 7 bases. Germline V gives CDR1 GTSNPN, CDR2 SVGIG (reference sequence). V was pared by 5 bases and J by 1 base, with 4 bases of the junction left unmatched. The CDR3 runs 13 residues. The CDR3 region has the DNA TGTGCCTGGGACAGGGCCGAGAACACTGAAGCTTTCTTT. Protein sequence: CAWDRAENTEAFF.

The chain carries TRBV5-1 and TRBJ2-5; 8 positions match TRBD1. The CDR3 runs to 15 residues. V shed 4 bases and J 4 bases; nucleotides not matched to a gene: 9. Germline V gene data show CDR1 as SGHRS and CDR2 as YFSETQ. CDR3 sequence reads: CASSPIDRGGETQYF. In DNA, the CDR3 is TGCGCCAGCAGCCCGATTGACAGGGGTGGAGAGACCCAGTACTTC.

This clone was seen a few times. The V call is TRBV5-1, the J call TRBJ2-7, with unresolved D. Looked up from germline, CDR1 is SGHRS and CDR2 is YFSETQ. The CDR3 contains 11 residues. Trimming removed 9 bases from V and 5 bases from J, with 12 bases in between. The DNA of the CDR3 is TGCGCCATCCTCCCTAACCACGAGCAGTACTTC. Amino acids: CAILPNHEQYF.

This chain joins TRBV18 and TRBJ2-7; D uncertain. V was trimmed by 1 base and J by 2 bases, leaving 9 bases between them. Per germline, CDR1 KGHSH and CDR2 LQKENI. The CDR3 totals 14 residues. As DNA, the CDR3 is TGTGCCAGCTCACCACTGCAGGCAGCCTACGAGCAGTACTTC. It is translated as CASSPLQAAYEQYF.

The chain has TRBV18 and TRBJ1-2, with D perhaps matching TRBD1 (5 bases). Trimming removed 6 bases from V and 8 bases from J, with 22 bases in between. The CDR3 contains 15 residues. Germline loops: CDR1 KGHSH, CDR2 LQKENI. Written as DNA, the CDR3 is TGTGCCAGCTCCATCCTTGGAGGGGCGGATGAGGGCTACACCTTC. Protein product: CASSILGGADEGYTF.

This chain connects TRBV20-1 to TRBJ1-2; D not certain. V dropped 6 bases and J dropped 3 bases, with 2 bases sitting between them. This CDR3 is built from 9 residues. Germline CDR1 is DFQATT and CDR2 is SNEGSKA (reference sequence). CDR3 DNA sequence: TGCAGTGCCGACTATGGCTACACCTTC. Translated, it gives CSADYGYTF.

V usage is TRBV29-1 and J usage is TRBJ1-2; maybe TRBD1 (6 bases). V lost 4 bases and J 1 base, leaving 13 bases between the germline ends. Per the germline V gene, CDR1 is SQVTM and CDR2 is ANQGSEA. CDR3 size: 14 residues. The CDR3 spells CSVAKAQGNYGYTF. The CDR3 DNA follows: TGCAGCGTTGCTAAAGCACAGGGTAACTATGGCTACACCTTC.

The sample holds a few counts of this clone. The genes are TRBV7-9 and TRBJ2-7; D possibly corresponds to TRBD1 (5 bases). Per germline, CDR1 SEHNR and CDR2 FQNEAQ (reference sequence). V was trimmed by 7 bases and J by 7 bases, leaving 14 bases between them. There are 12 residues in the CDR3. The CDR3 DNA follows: TGTGCCAGCACGCAGTTGGGGCGGGAGCAGTACTTC. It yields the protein CASTQLGREQYF.

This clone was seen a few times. As DNA, the CDR3 is TGTGCCAGCAGCCCCGGGACTAGCGGGGATACGCAGTATTTT. Protein: CASSPGTSGDTQYF. This chain links TRBV7-9 with TRBJ2-3; 12 nucleotides agree with TRBD2. V shed 5 bases and J 6 bases; nucleotides not matched to a gene: 3. The CDR3 spans 14 residues. In germline, CDR1 is SEHNR, CDR2 FQNEAQ (reference sequence).

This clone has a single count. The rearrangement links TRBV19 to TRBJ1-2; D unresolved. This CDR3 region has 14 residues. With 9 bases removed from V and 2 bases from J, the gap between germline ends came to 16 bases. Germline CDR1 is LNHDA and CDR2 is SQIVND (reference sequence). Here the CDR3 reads CASSWQTTNYGYTF. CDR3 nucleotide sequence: TGTGCCAGCAGCTGGCAGACTACAAACTATGGCTACACCTTC.

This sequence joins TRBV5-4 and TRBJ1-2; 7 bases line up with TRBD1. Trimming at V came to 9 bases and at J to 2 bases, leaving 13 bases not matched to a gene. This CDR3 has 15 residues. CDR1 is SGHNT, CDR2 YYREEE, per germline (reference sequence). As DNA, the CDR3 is TGTGCCACCAAGACAGGGCTAGTTGAGAACTATGGCTACACCTTC. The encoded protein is CATKTGLVENYGYTF.

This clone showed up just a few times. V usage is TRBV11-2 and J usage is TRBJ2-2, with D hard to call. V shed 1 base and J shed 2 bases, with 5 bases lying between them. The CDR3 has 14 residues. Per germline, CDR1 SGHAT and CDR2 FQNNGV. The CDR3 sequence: CASSLGANTGELFF. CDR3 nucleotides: TGTGCCAGCAGCTTAGGAGCAAACACCGGGGAGCTGTTTTTT.

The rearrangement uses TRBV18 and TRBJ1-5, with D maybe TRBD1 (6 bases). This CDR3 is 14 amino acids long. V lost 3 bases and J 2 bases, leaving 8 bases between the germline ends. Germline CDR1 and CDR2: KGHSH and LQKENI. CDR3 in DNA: TGTGCCAGCTCACCCAACAGGGGCAATCAGCCCCAGCATTTT. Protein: CASSPNRGNQPQHF.

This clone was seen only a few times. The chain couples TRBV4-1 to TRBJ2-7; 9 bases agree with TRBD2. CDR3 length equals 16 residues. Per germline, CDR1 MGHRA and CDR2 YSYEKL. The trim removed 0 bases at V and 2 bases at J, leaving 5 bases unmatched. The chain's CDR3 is CASSQERAGGAYEQYF. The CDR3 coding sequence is TGCGCCAGCAGCCAAGAGAGAGCGGGGGGTGCCTACGAGCAGTACTTC.

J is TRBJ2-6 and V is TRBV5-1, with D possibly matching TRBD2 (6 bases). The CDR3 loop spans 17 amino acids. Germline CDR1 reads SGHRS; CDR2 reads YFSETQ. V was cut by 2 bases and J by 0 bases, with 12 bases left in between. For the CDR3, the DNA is TGCGCCAGCAGCTTTGGAGGGGTCAACTCTGGGGCCAACGTCCTGACTTTC. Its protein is CASSFGGVNSGANVLTF.

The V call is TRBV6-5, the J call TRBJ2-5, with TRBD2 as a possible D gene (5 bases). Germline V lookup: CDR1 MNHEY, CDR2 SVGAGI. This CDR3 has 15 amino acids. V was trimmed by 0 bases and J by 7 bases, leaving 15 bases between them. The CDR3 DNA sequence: TGTGCCAGCAGTTACTCTTCATGGGATGGAGGGACCCAGTACTTC. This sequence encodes CASSYSSWDGGTQYF.

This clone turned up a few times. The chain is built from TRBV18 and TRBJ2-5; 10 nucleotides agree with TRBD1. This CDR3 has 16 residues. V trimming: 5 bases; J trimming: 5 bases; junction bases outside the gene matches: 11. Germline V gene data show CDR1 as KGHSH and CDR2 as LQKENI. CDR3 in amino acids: CASSTGGTGARETQYF. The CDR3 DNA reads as TGTGCCAGCTCAACAGGCGGGACAGGGGCCCGGGAGACCCAGTACTTC.

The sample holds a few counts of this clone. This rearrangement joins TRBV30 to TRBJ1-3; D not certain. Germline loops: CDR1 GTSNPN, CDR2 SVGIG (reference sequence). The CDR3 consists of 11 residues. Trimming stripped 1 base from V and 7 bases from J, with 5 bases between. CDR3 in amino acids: CAWSGRNTIYF. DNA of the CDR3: TGTGCCTGGAGTGGTCGGAACACCATATATTTT.

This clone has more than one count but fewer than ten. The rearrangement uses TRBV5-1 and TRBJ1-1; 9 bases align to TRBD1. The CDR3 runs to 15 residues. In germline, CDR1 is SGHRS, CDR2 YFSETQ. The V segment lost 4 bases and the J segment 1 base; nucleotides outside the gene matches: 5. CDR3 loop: CASSPGQGSNTEAFF. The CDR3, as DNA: TGCGCCAGCAGCCCGGGACAGGGCTCGAACACTGAAGCTTTCTTT.

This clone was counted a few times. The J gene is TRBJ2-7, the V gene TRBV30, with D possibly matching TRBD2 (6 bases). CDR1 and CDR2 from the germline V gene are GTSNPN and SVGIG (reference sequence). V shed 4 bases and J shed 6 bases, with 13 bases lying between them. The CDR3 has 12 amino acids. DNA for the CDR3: TGTGCCTGGAAGGCCCTAGCGAGCGAGCAGTACTTC. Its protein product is CAWKALASEQYF.

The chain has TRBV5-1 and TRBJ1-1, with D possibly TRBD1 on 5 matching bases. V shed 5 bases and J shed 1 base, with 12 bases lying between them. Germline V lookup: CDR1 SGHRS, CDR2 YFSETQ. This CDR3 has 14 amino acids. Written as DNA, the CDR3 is TGCGCCAGCAGACTTGACAGCCAGAACACTGAAGCTTTCTTT. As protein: CASRLDSQNTEAFF.

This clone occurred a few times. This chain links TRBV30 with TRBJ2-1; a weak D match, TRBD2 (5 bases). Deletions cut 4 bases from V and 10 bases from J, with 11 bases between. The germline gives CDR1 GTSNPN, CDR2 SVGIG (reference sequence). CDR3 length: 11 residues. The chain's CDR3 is CAWILRREQFF. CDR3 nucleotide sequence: TGTGCCTGGATTCTAAGGAGGGAGCAGTTCTTC. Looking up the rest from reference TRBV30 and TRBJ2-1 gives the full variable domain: SQTIHQWPATLVQPVGSPLSLECTVEGTSNPNLYWYRQAAGRGLQLLFYSVGIGQISSEVPQNLSASRPQDRQFILSSKKLLLSDSGFYLCAWILRREQFFGPGTRLTVL.

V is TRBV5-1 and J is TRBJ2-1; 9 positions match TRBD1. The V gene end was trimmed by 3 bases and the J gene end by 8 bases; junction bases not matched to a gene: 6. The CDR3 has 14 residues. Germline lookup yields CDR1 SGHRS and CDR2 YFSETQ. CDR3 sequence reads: CASSSGTGMDEQFF. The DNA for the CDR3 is TGCGCCAGCAGCTCCGGGACAGGGATGGATGAGCAGTTCTTC.

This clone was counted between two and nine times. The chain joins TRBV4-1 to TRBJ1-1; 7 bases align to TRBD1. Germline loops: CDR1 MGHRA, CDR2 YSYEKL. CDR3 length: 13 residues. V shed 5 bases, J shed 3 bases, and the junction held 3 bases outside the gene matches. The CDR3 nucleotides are TGCGCCAGCAGCAAACAGGGGTACACTGAAGCTTTCTTT. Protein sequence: CASSKQGYTEAFF.

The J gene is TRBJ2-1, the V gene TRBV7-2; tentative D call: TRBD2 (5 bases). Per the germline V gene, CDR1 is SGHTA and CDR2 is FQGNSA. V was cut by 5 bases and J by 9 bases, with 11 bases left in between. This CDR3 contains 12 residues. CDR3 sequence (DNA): TGTGCCAGCAGCCTTATAGCGAGTGAGCAGTTCTTC. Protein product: CASSLIASEQFF.

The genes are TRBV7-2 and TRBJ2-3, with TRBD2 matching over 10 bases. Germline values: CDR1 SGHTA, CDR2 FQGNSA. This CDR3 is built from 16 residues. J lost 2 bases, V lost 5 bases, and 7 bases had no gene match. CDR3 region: CASSPGLAGATDTQYF. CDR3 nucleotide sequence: TGTGCCAGCAGCCCCGGGCTAGCGGGGGCCACAGATACGCAGTATTTT.